The present entry profiles one T cell receptor beta chain with its context. This sample is part of a study of T cell changes during pregnancy in multiple sclerosis. Repertoires were generated with immunoSEQ multiplex PCR, while TCRdb's copy carries only in-frame clones and drops some. The sample comprises approximately 60,000 clones, about nine tenths of which are singletons, and 2.5% to 3.5% rests with the top ten. Specimen: peripheral blood, collected in the second trimester of pregnancy. This receptor was taken from a female donor in good health, enrolled as a control in a pregnancy study.

The CDR3 DNA reads as TGCAGTGCCGTGGAGCTTGAAGCTTTCTTT. Amino acids: CSAVELEAFF. The chain links TRBV20-1 to TRBJ1-1, with D uncertain. CDR1 is DFQATT, CDR2 SNEGSKA, per germline (reference sequence). The CDR3 runs to 10 residues. Trimming removed 6 bases at V and 7 bases at J, with 9 bases between.